Sequencing of this T cell receptor (beta chain) was carried out in a study of blood T cell repertoires in COVID-19. Libraries were prepared by immunoSEQ multiplex PCR; TCRdb keeps only in-frame clonotypes and omits some of them. The repertoire has tens of thousands of clones, around 85% of them found once; the top ten carry approximately 1.5%. CDR3 length: 14 residues. The germline V gene encodes CDR1 GTSNPN and CDR2 SVGIG (reference sequence). V was trimmed by 4 bases and J by 6 bases, leaving 13 bases between them. The sequence derives from a woman aged 55-70 years with acute or convalescent COVID-19. The sequenced sample consisted of peripheral blood. V and J are TRBV30 and TRBJ1-6; a possible D gene is TRBD1 (6 bases). CDR3 region: CAWKRGPINSPLHF. The CDR3 nucleotides are TGTGCCTGGAAGCGGGGGCCTATTAATTCACCCCTCCACTTT. The entire variable domain, with the rest obtained from reference TRBV30 and TRBJ1-6, is as follows: SQTIHQWPATLVQPVGSPLSLECTVEGTSNPNLYWYRQAAGRGLQLLFYSVGIGQISSEVPQNLSASRPQDRQFILSSKKLLLSDSGFYLCAWKRGPINSPLHFGNGTRLTVT.